The clone carrying this T cell receptor (beta chain) was seen many times. Its antigen remains unknown. V was shortened by 2 bases and J by 1 base, with 10 bases between the two germline ends. Per germline, CDR1 GTSNPN and CDR2 SVGIG (reference sequence). The CDR3 length is 14 residues. This entry comes from a study of early T cells in non-severe SARS-CoV-2 infection. Looking at the study overall: Sequencing was performed on bulk RNA from unsorted whole blood, leaving chains unpaired. The study's findings and limits: Database matching using VDJdb favored anti-spike CD8 responses, with private and CD4 specificities left missing.

The TCR library protocol was used to attach unique molecular identifiers. These identifiers were attached to individual cDNA molecules. From the 5' RACE reads, TCRdb called clonotypes with MiXCR, one entry per CDR3 protein. The sample lists some 46,000 distinct CDR3 sequences; approximately 8.5% were seen once. The chain is built from TRBV30 and TRBJ2-3; maybe TRBD2 (6 bases). Sequencing was done on a sample of whole blood. The TCR sequence derives from an adult who was a healthcare worker with PCR-confirmed SARS-CoV-2 infection or an uninfected control (not recorded which). Here the CDR3 DNA reads TGTGCCTGGAGTACCACGGGAGGCACAGATACGCAGTATTTT. It translates to CAWSTTGGTDTQYF.